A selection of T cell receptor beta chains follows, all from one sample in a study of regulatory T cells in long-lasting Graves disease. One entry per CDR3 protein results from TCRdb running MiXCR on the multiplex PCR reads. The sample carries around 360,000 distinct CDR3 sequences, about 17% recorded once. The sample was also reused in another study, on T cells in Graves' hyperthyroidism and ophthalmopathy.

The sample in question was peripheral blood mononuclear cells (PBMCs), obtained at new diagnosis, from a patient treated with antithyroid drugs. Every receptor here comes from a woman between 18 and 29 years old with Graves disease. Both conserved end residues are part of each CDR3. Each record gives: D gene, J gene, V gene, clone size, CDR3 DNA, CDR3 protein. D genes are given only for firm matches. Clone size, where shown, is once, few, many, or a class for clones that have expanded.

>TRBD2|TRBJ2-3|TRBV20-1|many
TGCAGTGCCCGGCTAGCGGGAGGGTCAGATACGCAGTATTTT
CSARLAGGSDTQYF
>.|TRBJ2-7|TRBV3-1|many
TGTGCCAGCAGCCAAGCGATGATACCCTACCACGAGCAGTACTTC
CASSQAMIPYHEQYF
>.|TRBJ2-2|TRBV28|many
TGTGCCAGCAGTGAAGCCAGTACCGGGGAGCTGTTTTTT
CASSEASTGELFF
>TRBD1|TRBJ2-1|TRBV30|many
TGTGCCTGGAGTACCGGGACAGGGTATAATGAGCAGTTCTTC
CAWSTGTGYNEQFF
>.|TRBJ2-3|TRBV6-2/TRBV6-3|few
TGTGCCAGCAGTGAAACAGTAGTTCAAGATACGCAGTATTTT
CASSETVVQDTQYF
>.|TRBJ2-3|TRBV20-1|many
TGCAGTGCTAGGTGGGCGACCACAGATACGCAGTATTTT
CSARWATTDTQYF
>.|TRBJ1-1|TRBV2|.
TGTGCCAGCAGCTCCCGGGTCGAAGCTTTCTTT
CASSSRVEAFF
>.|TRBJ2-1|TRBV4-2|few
TGTGCCAGCAGCCTCGGAAAAAATGAGCAGTTCTTC
CASSLGKNEQFF
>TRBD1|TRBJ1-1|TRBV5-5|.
TGTGCCAGCAGCTCCCCAGGGGGCGGAAACACTGAAGCTTTCTTT
CASSSPGGGNTEAFF
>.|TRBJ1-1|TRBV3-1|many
TGTGCCAGCAGCCCCCGATCAGGGGAAGCTTTCTTT
CASSPRSGEAFF
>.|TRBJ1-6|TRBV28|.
TGTGCCAGCAGTTTTCCAGTGGATTCACCCCTCCACTTT
CASSFPVDSPLHF
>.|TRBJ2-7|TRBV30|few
TGTGCCTTTCGGTTTTTCTCCTACGAGCAGTACTTC
CAFRFFSYEQYF
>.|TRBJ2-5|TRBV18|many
TGTGCCTCATGCAGGTCCCAAGAGACCCAGTACTTC
CASCRSQETQYF
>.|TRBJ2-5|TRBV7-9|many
TGTGCCAGCAGCTTAGGGCTAGCGAGAGAGACCCAGTACTTC
CASSLGLARETQYF
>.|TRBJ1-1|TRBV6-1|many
TGTGCCAGCACTTCGGGTCATATGAACACTGAAGCTTTCTTT
CASTSGHMNTEAFF
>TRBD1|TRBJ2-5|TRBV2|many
TGTGCCAGCAGCGCGGACAGGGGGCATGAGACCCAGTACTTC
CASSADRGHETQYF
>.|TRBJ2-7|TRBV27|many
TGTGCCAGCAGCCCCCGGGGGTGGTACGAGCAGTACTTC
CASSPRGWYEQYF
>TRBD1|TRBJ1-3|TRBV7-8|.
TGTGCCAGCAGCCCGAGGAGGGGGCAGGAAAACACCACATATTTT
CASSPRRGQENTTYF
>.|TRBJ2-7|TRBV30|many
TGTGCCTGGAGCGGACGGCGGTCCTACGAGCAGTACTTC
CAWSGRRSYEQYF
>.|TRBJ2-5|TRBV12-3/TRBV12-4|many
TGTGCCAGCAGCCCCGGATTTGAGACCCAGTACTTC
CASSPGFETQYF
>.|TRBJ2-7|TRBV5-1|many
TGCGCCAGCAGCGGACGGGGATCCAGGGAGCAGTACTTC
CASSGRGSREQYF
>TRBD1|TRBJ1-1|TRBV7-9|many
TGTGCCAGCAGCCGCGGACAGGGGGACACTGAAGCTTTCTTT
CASSRGQGDTEAFF
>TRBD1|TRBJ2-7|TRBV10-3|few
TGTGCCATCAGTGGAGACAGGGGCTACGAGCAGTACTTC
CAISGDRGYEQYF
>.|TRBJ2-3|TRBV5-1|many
TGCGCCAGCAGCTTGACCACCGGGGCTAGCACAGATACGCAGTATTTT
CASSLTTGASTDTQYF
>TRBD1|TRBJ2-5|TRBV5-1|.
TGCGCCAGCAGCTCGACAGGGGGCGCAGAGACCCAGTACTTC
CASSSTGGAETQYF
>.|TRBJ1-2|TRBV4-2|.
TGTGCCAGCAGCCAAGCGGGGGGAGGCTACACCTTC
CASSQAGGGYTF